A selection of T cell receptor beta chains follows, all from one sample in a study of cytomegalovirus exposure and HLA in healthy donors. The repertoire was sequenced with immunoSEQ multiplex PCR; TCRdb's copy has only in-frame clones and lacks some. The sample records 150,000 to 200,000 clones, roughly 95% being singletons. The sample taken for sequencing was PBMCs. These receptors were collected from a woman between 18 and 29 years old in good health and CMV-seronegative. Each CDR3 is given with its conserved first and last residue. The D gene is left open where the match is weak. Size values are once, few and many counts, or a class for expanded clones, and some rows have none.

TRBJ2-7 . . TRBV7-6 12 CASSLGGVEQYF TGTGCCAGCAGCTTAGGCGGGGTCGAGCAGTACTTC
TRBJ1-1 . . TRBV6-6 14 CASQEDGAHTEAFF TGTGCCAGCCAAGAAGATGGGGCTCACACTGAAGCTTTCTTT
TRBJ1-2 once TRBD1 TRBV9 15 CASSTGTGEYGGYTF TGTGCCAGCAGCACCGGGACAGGGGAATATGGTGGCTACACCTTC
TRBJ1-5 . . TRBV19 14 CASSIPGDNQPQHF TGTGCCAGTAGTATTCCGGGGGACAATCAGCCCCAGCATTTT
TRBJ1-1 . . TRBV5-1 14 CASSLHPEFTEAFF TGCGCCAGCAGCCTGCACCCCGAGTTTACTGAAGCTTTCTTT
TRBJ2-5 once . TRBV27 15 CASSFLRGDQETQYF TGTGCCAGCAGTTTTTTACGCGGGGATCAAGAGACCCAGTACTTC
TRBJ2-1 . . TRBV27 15 CASRRGWTDGNEQFF TGTGCCAGCAGACGGGGTTGGACAGATGGGAATGAGCAGTTCTTC
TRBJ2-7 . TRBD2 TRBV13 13 CASSNSGGYEQYF TGTGCCAGCAGTAATAGCGGGGGTTACGAGCAGTACTTC
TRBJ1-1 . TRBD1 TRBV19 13 CAIGTGGNTEAFF TGTGCCATAGGGACAGGGGGAAACACTGAAGCTTTCTTT
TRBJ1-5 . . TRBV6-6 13 CASKPSGGQPQHF TGTGCCAGCAAGCCTTCCGGGGGACAGCCCCAGCATTTT
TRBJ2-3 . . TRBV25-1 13 CASRGRSTDTQYF TGTGCCAGCAGGGGGCGAAGCACAGATACGCAGTATTTT
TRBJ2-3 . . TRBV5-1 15 CASSFGSEGGDTQYF TGCGCCAGCAGCTTCGGTTCGGAAGGCGGGGATACGCAGTATTTT
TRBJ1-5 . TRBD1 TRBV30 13 CAWRGQGHQPQHF TGTGCCTGGAGGGGACAGGGACACCAGCCCCAGCATTTT
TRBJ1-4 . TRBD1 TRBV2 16 CASLRQGRSSNEKLFF TGTGCCAGCCTAAGACAGGGGAGATCTTCTAATGAAAAACTGTTTTTT
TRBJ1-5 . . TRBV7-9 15 CASSPLGALNQPQHF TGTGCCAGCAGCCCGTTGGGGGCCCTCAATCAGCCCCAGCATTTT
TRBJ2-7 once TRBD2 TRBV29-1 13 CSVEASGTYEQYF TGCAGCGTTGAGGCTAGCGGAACCTACGAGCAGTACTTC
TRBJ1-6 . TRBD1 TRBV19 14 CASSAGQDNSPLHF TGTGCCAGTAGTGCGGGACAGGATAATTCACCCCTCCACTTT
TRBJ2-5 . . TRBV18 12 CASSPPSETQYF TGTGCCAGCTCACCACCGTCTGAGACCCAGTACTTC
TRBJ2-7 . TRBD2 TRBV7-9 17 CASSPAMTSGGTYEQYF TGTGCCAGCAGCCCCGCGATGACTAGCGGGGGAACCTACGAGCAGTACTTC
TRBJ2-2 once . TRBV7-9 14 CASSLRGGHGELFF TGTGCCAGCAGCTTGCGGGGAGGTCACGGGGAGCTGTTTTTT
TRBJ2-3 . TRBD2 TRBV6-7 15 CASSSAGGCTDTQYF TGTGCCAGCAGTTCGGCGGGGGGGTGCACAGATACGCAGTATTTT
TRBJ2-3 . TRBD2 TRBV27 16 CASSFLSGGAVDTQYF TGTGCCAGCAGTTTTCTTAGCGGGGGGGCGGTAGATACGCAGTATTTT
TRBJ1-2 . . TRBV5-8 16 CASSLQGRGPGTGYTF TGTGCCAGCAGCCTACAGGGACGGGGACCGGGGACTGGCTACACCTTC